This T cell receptor (beta chain) was documented in a study of post-analysis software for immune sequencing data (dated by TCRdb to the mid-2010s). For the study in its entirety: Recorded disease courses included relapsing-remitting, secondary progressive and progressive-relapsing multiple sclerosis, with some patients lacking subtype annotation. The multiple sclerosis patient repertoires were compared with 11 previously published healthy control repertoires from donors aged roughly 6 to 27 years. A subset of samples was prepared in parallel using single-end sample barcoding, then pooled and co-amplified after Illumina adapter ligation.

The receptor library was made with PCR. The run used an Illumina HiSeq 2500. Unique molecular identifiers were incorporated into TCR beta cDNA libraries to reduce PCR and sequencing biases. About 500,000 cDNA molecules were obtained for every 1 to 10 million input T cells, so each molecule roughly corresponded to one T cell. The same protocol used for the earlier healthy control dataset was applied to prepare and sequence the patient libraries. Within a given batch, samples were prepared together, multiplexed and sequenced on the same HiSeq lane. From the authors' description of their analysis: Raw barcoded reads were processed with MIGEC, discarding single-read molecular identifier groups before consensus assembly and CDR3 extraction. Clonotype tables were post-analysed with VDJtools, and diversity was normalized by down-sampling all datasets to the smallest sample size. Repertoire overlap clustering matched CDR3 amino acid but not nucleotide sequences to correct batch-related cross-sample contamination. TCRdb applied fastp at Q25 and MiXCR to the public reads, then kept only in-frame beta chains. Identical CDR3 protein sequences are pooled into one entry, listed with their most common genes and DNA. None of the V and J calls come from the authors' own analysis; TCRdb made them. The sample has about 180,000 distinct CDR3 sequences on record, about 32% of them singletons. Of the sample, approximately 1.5% is held by the ten largest clones.

To demonstrate the VDJtools post-analysis software, TCR beta repertoires were profiled from the peripheral blood of some 12 young patients with multiple sclerosis. The multiple sclerosis patients were children and adolescents ranging in age from about 6 to 16 years. Overall study outcomes, separate from this receptor: Strong co-clustering of samples prepared in the same batch was shown by direct clustering with F measure, prompting a batch-effect correction. Multiple sclerosis patients had significantly lower normalized Chao1 diversity than controls, a result that suggests substantial peripheral T-cell clonal expansion. Roughly 5 TRBV segments, including TRBV5-6, TRBV5-1 and TRBV20-1, were significantly more frequent in patients than controls. The multiple sclerosis patient group was slightly younger than the control group.

There are many counts of this clonotype. Its target antigen remains unknown. The input lacks base qualities; no much larger clone sits a single base away. At the junction V is shortened by 4 bases and J by 5 bases, with 17 bases in between. The germline V gene specifies SGHRS as CDR1 and YFSETQ as CDR2. The CDR3 spans 15 residues, from the cysteine through the phenylalanine. Left in the record is the CDR3 DNA by itself, 45 bases read in frame from the first base. The clonotype comes from a girl aged 10 to 17 with multiple sclerosis. Sequences were obtained from blood. The chain was built from TRBV5-1 and TRBJ2-3; the D gene assignment is ambiguous. The CDR3 corresponds to CASSEKHTRGDTQYF. In nucleotide form, the sequence is TGCGCCAGCAGCGAGAAACATACTCGAGGAGATACGCAGTATTTT.